This T cell receptor (beta chain) was sequenced in a study of blood T cell repertoires in COVID-19. Overall study: Sites across the United States, Italy and Spain contributed samples from acute and convalescent COVID-19. PBMCs, B-cell-depleted T cells, or T cells provided the cDNA or gDNA that made up the material.

This CDR3 spans 15 amino acids. Germline V CDR1 and CDR2: SGHAT, FQNNGV. Trimming cost V 6 bases and J 3 bases; bases outside gene matches: 7. In the authors' methods: From reference gene primer amplification, estimates of nucleated cell counts were derived. Generated by immunoSEQ multiplex PCR, the TCRdb table keeps only in-frame clones and is missing some. V and J calls plus clone size are reproduced from that table; the DNA served to infer D and trimming. The repertoire has more than 95,000 clones, 88% of them found once; the top ten carry less than 8%. The sample was peripheral blood. The V and J genes are TRBV11-2 and TRBJ2-7; 11 bases map to TRBD1. The clonotype comes from a middle-aged man with acute or convalescent COVID-19. The CDR3 DNA is TGTGCCAGCAGTTCGGACAGGGGGCTGTTCTACGAGCAGTACTTC. Translation: CASSSDRGLFYEQYF.